The entry that follows covers one T cell receptor beta chain sequence. Germline assignment: CDR1 SEHNR and CDR2 FQNEAQ (reference sequence). The J segment lost 6 bases and the V segment lost 4 bases, leaving 7 bases of the junction unmatched. The CDR3 runs to 16 residues. TCRdb's copy holds only in-frame clones and misses some; the assay was immunoSEQ multiplex PCR. The sample has approximately 640,000 clones; around 90% are singletons. The data stem from a study of shared clonotypes between healthy human individuals. The sample taken for sequencing was memory CD8+ T cells from PBMCs. Indicated subset: CD45RO+ cells pooled with CCR7-negative TemRA cells. The rearrangement uses TRBV7-9 and TRBJ2-2, with 11 nucleotides matching TRBD2. This TCR was sampled from a man younger than 30 in good health. Some clones in this sample may be carry-over from other donors' samples. The CDR3 sequence: CASSSLLAGDPGELFF. The CDR3, as DNA: TGTGCCAGCAGCTCCCTACTAGCGGGAGATCCCGGGGAGCTGTTTTTT.